Each of the 21 T cell receptor beta chains below was sequenced from the same sample in a study of blood T cell repertoires in COVID-19. Assay used: immunoSEQ multiplex PCR; TCRdb lists only in-frame clones, some missing. This sample has under 200,000 clones, with about 88% found just once. Sequenced sample: PBMCs or T cells enriched from blood (not recorded which). The receptors were gathered from a woman aged 18 to 35 who had recovered from COVID-19.

The chain joins TRBV19 to TRBJ1-5; D perhaps matches TRBD1 (5 bases). The CDR3 contains 13 residues. V was shortened by 8 bases and J by 6 bases, with 14 bases between the two germline ends. The germline CDR1 and CDR2 sequences are LNHDA and SQIVND (reference sequence). The CDR3 is CASSSGGLQPQHF. The CDR3 DNA is TGTGCCAGTTCCTCGGGGGGACTTCAGCCCCAGCATTTT.

The chain carries TRBV19 and TRBJ1-5; D gene uncertain. V lost 3 bases and J lost 2, with 5 bases in between. The CDR3 consists of 13 residues. The germline V gene encodes CDR1 LNHDA and CDR2 SQIVND (reference sequence). CDR3 sequence (DNA): TGTGCCAGTAGTATTGTAGGCAATCAGCCCCAGCATTTT. Translation gives CASSIVGNQPQHF. The full variable domain, rest sourced from reference TRBV19 and TRBJ1-5, is DGGITQSPKYLFRKEGQNVTLSCEQNLNHDAMYWYRQDPGQGLRLIYYSQIVNDFQKGDIAEGYSVSREKKESFPLTVTSAQKNPTAFYLCASSIVGNQPQHFGDGTRLSIL.

The table lists this clone with a count of one. The chain uses TRBV28 and TRBJ2-3, with 7 bases aligning to TRBD2. The V gene end was trimmed by 6 bases and the J gene end by 6 bases; junction bases not matched to a gene: 6. CDR3 length: 13 amino acids. Germline CDR1 reads MDHEN; CDR2 reads SYDVKM. The CDR3 coding sequence is TGTGCCAGCAGCCCCCGGGGGGATGATACGCAGTATTTT. Protein: CASSPRGDDTQYF.

The chain recombines TRBV28 with TRBJ1-2; D might be TRBD1 (5 bases). The germline V and J ends were trimmed by 6 bases and 4 bases, with 21 bases remaining between them. This CDR3 spans 16 amino acids. Germline assignment: CDR1 MDHEN and CDR2 SYDVKM. The CDR3 sequence: CASSPTAGPTFYGYTF. As DNA, the CDR3 is TGTGCCAGCAGCCCGACCGCGGGACCGACATTCTATGGCTACACCTTC.

This clone occurred a few times. The rearrangement links TRBV7-2 to TRBJ1-5; tentatively, D is TRBD1 (6 bases). Germline V gene lookup returns CDR1 SGHTA and CDR2 FQGNSA. V dropped 4 bases and J dropped 2 bases, with 15 bases sitting between them. The CDR3 extends over 16 amino acids. The CDR3 sequence: CASSSTGMGGNQPQHF. DNA of the CDR3: TGTGCCAGCAGCTCTACAGGGATGGGGGGCAATCAGCCCCAGCATTTT.

This clone was found many times. V usage is TRBV6-4 and J usage is TRBJ2-1; the D is unclear. Germline values: CDR1 MRHNA, CDR2 SNTAGT. Deletions cut 0 bases from V and 8 bases from J, with 11 bases between. The CDR3 spans 14 residues. The CDR3: CASSDSSASDEQFF. The CDR3 DNA reads as TGTGCCAGCAGTGACTCCAGCGCGAGTGATGAGCAGTTCTTC.

This clone came up once. The V call is TRBV27, the J call TRBJ1-4, with unresolved D. The length of the CDR3 is 13 residues. Germline V gene data show CDR1 as MNHEY and CDR2 as SMNVEV (reference sequence). V was trimmed by 2 bases and J by 5 bases, leaving 6 bases between them. The CDR3 loop is CASSLERNEKLFF. The CDR3 DNA reads as TGTGCCAGCAGTTTAGAGAGAAATGAAAAACTGTTTTTT. Supplemented by reference TRBV27 and TRBJ1-4, the full variable domain reads EAQVTQNPRYLITVTGKKLTVTCSQNMNHEYMSWYRQDPGLGLRQIYYSMNVEVTDKGDVPEGYKVSRKEKRNFPLILESPSPNQTSLYFCASSLERNEKLFFGSGTQLSVL.

This chain uses TRBV3-1 (or the pseudogene TRBV3-2) with TRBJ2-3; TRBD1 might be the D (5 bases). Trimming cost V 6 bases and J 4 bases, with 5 bases left between them. Germline-derived CDR1 and CDR2 are LGHDT and YNNKEL (reference sequence). CDR3 length: 11 amino acids. CDR3 region: CASRGADTQYF. The DNA for the CDR3 is TGTGCCAGCAGAGGGGCAGATACGCAGTATTTT.

CDR3 loop: CASSARLGGSEQYF. The CDR3 nucleotides read TGTGCCAGCAGCGCCCGCCTTGGAGGTTCCGAGCAGTACTTC. The chain uses TRBV11-2 and TRBJ2-7; D might be TRBD2 (5 bases). CDR3 size: 14 residues. In germline, CDR1 is SGHAT, CDR2 FQNNGV. Trimming stripped 5 bases from V and 6 bases from J, with 17 bases between.

The rearrangement uses TRBV7-8 and TRBJ2-2; 8 nucleotides match TRBD2. After removal of 3 bases from V and 3 bases from J, the junction contained 15 bases not matched to a gene. This CDR3 spans 19 amino acids. Germline CDR1 SGHVS, CDR2 FQNEAQ. CDR3 sequence: CASSFDRRGGEPDTGELFF. The DNA for the CDR3 is TGTGCCAGCAGCTTCGACCGCCGGGGGGGAGAACCCGACACCGGGGAGCTGTTTTTT.

The chain joins TRBV5-1 to TRBJ1-6; 9 bases line up with TRBD1. V shed 6 bases and J 8 bases; nucleotides not matched to a gene: 9. Germline V lookup: CDR1 SGHRS, CDR2 YFSETQ. The CDR3 spans 15 residues. CDR3 nucleotides: TGCGCCAGCATGAAGGGAGGACAGGGGTATTCACCCCTCCACTTT. Protein sequence: CASMKGGQGYSPLHF.

The chain recombines TRBV11-2 with TRBJ1-1; possibly TRBD1 for D (6 bases). The CDR3 extends over 14 amino acids. V lost 10 bases and J lost 1, with 16 bases in between. In germline, CDR1 is SGHAT, CDR2 FQNNGV. The CDR3 loop reads CATYRGQSNTEAFF. In DNA form, the CDR3 reads TGTGCCACCTACCGAGGACAGTCGAACACTGAAGCTTTCTTT.

The chain couples TRBV16 to TRBJ1-2; maybe TRBD1 (5 bases). The CDR3 sequence is 13 residues long. The ends were cut back, 0 bases at V and 6 bases at J, with 8 bases in the middle. Germline V gene sequence: CDR1 KGHSY, CDR2 FQNENV. CDR3 DNA: TGTGCCAGCAGCCAATCTAGGGGAAATGGCTACACCTTC. The encoded protein is CASSQSRGNGYTF.

The V call is TRBV6-6, the J call TRBJ2-7, with 7 bases aligning to TRBD2. J lost 5 bases, V lost 3 bases, and 10 bases had no gene match. Germline CDR1 MNHNY, CDR2 SVGAGI (reference sequence). This CDR3 has 15 amino acids. CDR3 residues: CASSYFGTTNDEQYF. As DNA, the CDR3 is TGTGCCAGCAGTTATTTCGGGACTACCAACGACGAGCAGTACTTC.

The chain carries TRBV14 and TRBJ1-2; the D gene is possibly TRBD1 (5 bases). The CDR3 sequence is 17 residues long. V was cut by 5 bases and J by 2 bases, with 21 bases left in between. The germline V gene has CDR1 SGHDN and CDR2 FVKESK. CDR3 coding DNA: TGTGCCAGCAGCTCTCGGACATTCCTCCGAGGCAACTATGGCTACACCTTC. Encoded protein: CASSSRTFLRGNYGYTF.

J is TRBJ1-2 and V is TRBV30; weak D call: TRBD1 (6 bases). Germline-derived CDR1 and CDR2 are GTSNPN and SVGIG (reference sequence). The CDR3 has 11 amino acids. V was clipped by 4 bases and J by 7 bases, with 10 bases between them. The CDR3 region has the DNA TGTGCCTGGACTGCCAGGGGTGGCTACACCTTC. It encodes CAWTARGGYTF.

The chain employs TRBV14 and TRBJ1-1; D perhaps matches TRBD1 (5 bases). This CDR3 is 13 amino acids long. CDR1 is SGHDN and CDR2 is FVKESK in the germline V gene. The V end was cut by 4 bases, the J end by 0 bases, with 6 bases between. CDR3 in DNA: TGTGCCAGCAGCCGACAGTTGAACACTGAAGCTTTCTTT. It encodes CASSRQLNTEAFF. Drawing the rest from reference TRBV14 and TRBJ1-1, the complete variable domain is EAGVTQFPSHSVIEKGQTVTLRCDPISGHDNLYWYRRVMGKEIKFLLHFVKESKQDESGMPNNRFLAERTGGTYSTLKVQPAELEDSGVYFCASSRQLNTEAFFGQGTRLTVV.

The CDR3 bases are TGTGCCAGCAGTTCCTGGATTGGAGGAGATGAAAAACTGTTTTTT. It yields the protein CASSSWIGGDEKLFF. The J gene is TRBJ1-4, the V gene TRBV27; D is undetermined. The germline V gene encodes CDR1 MNHEY and CDR2 SMNVEV (reference sequence). The CDR3 length is 15 residues. Trimming pared 4 bases from V and 6 bases from J, leaving 15 bases between.

This chain joins TRBV2 and TRBJ2-2, with TRBD1 as a possible D gene (6 bases). The CDR3 loop spans 14 amino acids. Germline CDR1 is SNHLY and CDR2 is FYNNEI. Trimming removed 9 bases from V and 5 bases from J, with 16 bases in between. CDR3 in DNA: TGTGCCAGTAGACCAACAGGGAATACCGGGGAGCTGTTTTTT. As protein: CASRPTGNTGELFF.

V is TRBV9 and J is TRBJ1-1; a possible D gene is TRBD1 (6 bases). The length of the CDR3 is 15 residues. V was cut by 0 bases and J by 5 bases, with 14 bases left in between. Germline lookup yields CDR1 SGDLS and CDR2 YYNGEE. The CDR3 is CASSVDGQTSTEAFF. The CDR3 nucleotides are TGTGCCAGCAGCGTAGACGGACAGACCTCAACTGAAGCTTTCTTT.

The chain combines TRBV9 with TRBJ2-1; D ambiguous. The germline V gene has CDR1 SGDLS and CDR2 YYNGEE. The CDR3 loop spans 13 amino acids. The V end lost 0 bases, the J end lost 8 bases, and 9 bases lay between the germline ends. CDR3 amino acids: CASSVGGGYEQFF. In DNA, the CDR3 is TGTGCCAGCAGCGTAGGAGGTGGATATGAGCAGTTCTTC.